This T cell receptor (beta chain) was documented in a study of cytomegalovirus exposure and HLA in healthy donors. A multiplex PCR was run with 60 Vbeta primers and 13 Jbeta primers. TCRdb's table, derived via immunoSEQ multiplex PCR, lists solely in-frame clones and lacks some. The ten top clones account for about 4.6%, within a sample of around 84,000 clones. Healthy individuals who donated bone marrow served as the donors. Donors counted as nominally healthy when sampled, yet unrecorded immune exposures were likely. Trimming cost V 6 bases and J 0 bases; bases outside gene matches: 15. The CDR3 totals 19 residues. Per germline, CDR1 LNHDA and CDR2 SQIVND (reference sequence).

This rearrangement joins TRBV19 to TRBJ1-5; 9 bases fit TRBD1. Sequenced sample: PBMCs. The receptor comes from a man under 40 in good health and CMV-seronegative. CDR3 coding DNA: TGTGCCAGTAGCCGCGCCCCGGACAGGGGCTTCGGTAGCAATCAGCCCCAGCATTTT. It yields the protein CASSRAPDRGFGSNQPQHF.